Here is one T cell receptor (beta chain) with its context. Primers for the PCR totalled 60 Vbeta and 13 Jbeta. TCRdb keeps only in-frame clones here, not all; method: immunoSEQ multiplex PCR. The data show about 160,000 clones, with 65% to 85% seen just once and approximately 1.2% held by the top ten. This entry comes from a study of cytomegalovirus exposure and HLA in healthy donors. This TCR came from a man between 45 and 60 years old in good health and CMV-seropositive. Material: PBMCs.

The CDR3 spells CASSDSWDRDNEQYF. The CDR3, as DNA: TGTGCCAGCAGTGACAGTTGGGACAGGGATAACGAGCAGTACTTC. The rearrangement links TRBV2 to TRBJ2-7; 9 bases are shared with TRBD1. The germline gives CDR1 SNHLY, CDR2 FYNNEI. This CDR3 comprises 15 residues. V lost 3 bases to trimming and J lost 5 bases; unmatched junction nucleotides: 8.